Sequencing of this TCR beta chain was carried out in a study of cytomegalovirus exposure and HLA in healthy donors. Study results and limitations: CMV serostatus was the sole immune exposure information available. Among the most significant clusters, several appeared linked to common viral pathogens in a later analysis. In a later analysis, across HLA loci, associated TCR counts were highest for DRB1, lowest for HLA-C.

The PCR employed 60 Vbeta primers together with 13 Jbeta primers. The repertoire was sequenced with immunoSEQ multiplex PCR; TCRdb's copy has only in-frame clones and lacks some. The data show about 81,000 clones, with more than 60% seen just once and 3% held by the top ten. V lost 3 bases and J lost 5; bases outside the gene matches: 4. From germline, CDR1 is WNHNN and CDR2 SYGVQD (reference sequence). This CDR3 has 15 residues. It was healthy bone marrow donors who served as donors. This clone appeared once. Antigen unknown. The V gene is TRBV10-1, the J gene TRBJ2-7; TRBD2 aligns across 13 bases. This clonotype originated in a middle-aged man in good health and CMV-seropositive. Specimen: PBMCs. This CDR3 reads CASSDVGLAGDEQYF. CDR3 in DNA: TGCGCCAGCAGTGACGTCGGACTAGCGGGAGACGAGCAGTACTTC.